The rows below give T cell receptor beta chains drawn from one sample of a study of cytomegalovirus exposure and HLA in healthy donors. Measured with immunoSEQ multiplex PCR; TCRdb has only the in-frame clones, and not every one. The sample records 63,000 or so clones, about four fifths being singletons. The sequenced sample was PBMCs. These TCRs come from a woman under 40 in good health and CMV-seronegative. The CDR3 runs from the conserved cysteine through the conserved F or W. A D gene is named only where the DNA matches it firmly. The listing skips clone size in some rows; elsewhere it reads once, few, many or a size class.

TRBV28	TRBD1	few	TRBJ1-3	TGTGCCAGCAGTTTATCTGCTCAGGGGGTATTGTCTGGAAACACCATATATTTT	CASSLSAQGVLSGNTIYF
TRBV29-1	TRBD2	NA	TRBJ2-5	TGCAGCGTTGAAGTTAGTAGCGGGGGCCCACAAGAGACCCAGTACTTC	CSVEVSSGGPQETQYF
TRBV19	NA	NA	TRBJ1-6	TGTGCCAGTAGTATTTCACACCAGCCCCTCCACTTT	CASSISHQPLHF
TRBV6-5	NA	NA	TRBJ1-1	TGTGCCAGCAGGCAAACAGGAATCCCGACTGAAGCTTTCTTT	CASRQTGIPTEAFF
TRBV2	TRBD2	NA	TRBJ2-1	TGTGCCAGCAGTGAAGGCGGGGGGACCTACAATGAGCAGTTCTTC	CASSEGGGTYNEQFF
TRBV28	TRBD1	NA	TRBJ1-2	TGTGCCAGCAGCGCAGGGGGCAGTAGCTATGGCTACACCTTC	CASSAGGSSYGYTF
TRBV30	TRBD1	NA	TRBJ2-7	TGTGCCTGGAGTGTACCACAGGGGGCCTGGGAGCAGTACTTC	CAWSVPQGAWEQYF
TRBV6-5	TRBD1	once	TRBJ1-1	TGTGCCAGCAGAACAGGGGGAAGGAACACTGAAGCTTTCTTT	CASRTGGRNTEAFF
TRBV9	TRBD2	NA	TRBJ2-6	TGTGCCAGCAGCGTAGCTACGGGGGGGAAGTCTGGGGCCAACGTCCTGACTTTC	CASSVATGGKSGANVLTF
TRBV29-1	TRBD1	NA	TRBJ2-1	TGCAGCGTTGGACAGGGGACCTACAATGAGCAGTTCTTC	CSVGQGTYNEQFF
TRBV2	TRBD1	NA	TRBJ1-1	TGTGCCAGCAGCCCCCGGGGGACAGGGAACACTGAAGCTTTCTTT	CASSPRGTGNTEAFF
TRBV29-1	NA	NA	TRBJ1-1	TGCAGCGTTGAAGATCCCAGAAAGAACACTGAAGCTTTCTTT	CSVEDPRKNTEAFF
TRBV7-8	TRBD1	NA	TRBJ2-7	TGTGCCAGCAGCACCCGTGGACAGGGGCTCGAGCAGTACTTC	CASSTRGQGLEQYF
TRBV5-6	NA	NA	TRBJ1-5	TGTGCCAGCAGCTCCGGGTCAGCTAATCAGCCCCAGCATTTT	CASSSGSANQPQHF
TRBV5-4	TRBD1	few	TRBJ2-7	TGTGCCAGCAGCCCCGGACAGGGTAGAGGCTACGAGCAGTACTTC	CASSPGQGRGYEQYF
TRBV30	NA	NA	TRBJ2-7	TGTGCCTGGAGTGTCTCGGCAGGGGAGTTCGAGCAGTACTTC	CAWSVSAGEFEQYF
TRBV4-2	TRBD2	few	TRBJ2-5	TGTGCCAGCAGCCCCACGGGGGGAGCGGGCCTCCAAGAGACCCAGTACTTC	CASSPTGGAGLQETQYF
TRBV19	NA	NA	TRBJ2-3	TGTGCCAGCTCCAGGGTAGGGGAAGCGCAGTATTTT	CASSRVGEAQYF
TRBV6-5	TRBD2	NA	TRBJ2-7	TGTGCCAGCAGTTACTCACTAGCGGGAGACTACGAGCAGTACTTC	CASSYSLAGDYEQYF
TRBV10-3	NA	few	TRBJ1-1	TGTGCCATCAGTGAGTCTTCCAGGAACACTGAAGCTTTCTTT	CAISESSRNTEAFF
TRBV6-5	TRBD2	NA	TRBJ2-5	TGTGCCAGCAGCGAGCGGGATAGAGAGACCCAGTACTTC	CASSERDRETQYF
TRBV9	TRBD2	NA	TRBJ2-1	TGTGCCAGCAAACCCTCGGGACTAGCGGGGGGCGAGCAGTTCTTC	CASKPSGLAGGEQFF
TRBV6-5	TRBD2	once	TRBJ2-7	TGTGCCAGCAGTTTGACTAGCGGGAGGAACTACGAGCAGTACTTC	CASSLTSGRNYEQYF
TRBV25-1	NA	NA	TRBJ1-4	TGTGCCAGCAGTGACGTCGAGGGTGGTGAAAAACTGTTTTTT	CASSDVEGGEKLFF
TRBV4-1	NA	NA	TRBJ2-3	TGCGCCAGCAGCCACCAGGGGACAGATACGCAGTATTTT	CASSHQGTDTQYF
TRBV30	TRBD1	NA	TRBJ2-2	TGTGCCTGGAGGTGGGGACAGGGGACCGGGGAGCTGTTTTTT	CAWRWGQGTGELFF
TRBV10-3	TRBD1	NA	TRBJ2-5	TGTGCCATCAGTGATGGGACAGAAGAGACCCAGTACTTC	CAISDGTEETQYF
TRBV2	NA	NA	TRBJ1-3	TGTGCCAGCAGTGTCGGTTCAGGGGTTGGAAACACCATATATTTT	CASSVGSGVGNTIYF
TRBV10-1	NA	NA	TRBJ1-1	TGCGCAGACCACTCCCCATTCTCGGGTACTGAAGCTTTCTTT	CADHSPFSGTEAFF
TRBV30	NA	NA	TRBJ1-4	TGTGCCTGGAGTCTCAATGAAAAACTGTTTTTT	CAWSLNEKLFF
TRBV30	NA	NA	TRBJ1-5	TGTGCCTGGAGTGTTGGCAATAGCAATCAGCCCCAGCATTTT	CAWSVGNSNQPQHF
TRBV7-9	NA	NA	TRBJ1-1	TGTGCCAGCAGCTTAGCAGAGGGCACTGAAGCTTTCTTT	CASSLAEGTEAFF
TRBV25-1	TRBD2	NA	TRBJ2-5	TGTGCCAGCAGTGGTAGCGGGAGCGCGGAGACCCAGTACTTC	CASSGSGSAETQYF
TRBV14	NA	NA	TRBJ2-5	TGTGCCAGCAGCCAAGACTCCGCAGGGGAGACCCAGTACTTC	CASSQDSAGETQYF
TRBV10-3	NA	few	TRBJ2-4	TGTGCCATCAGTGAGTCTCAAGGAATGAACGGCGGCAGTGGGAAAAACATTCAGTACTTC	CAISESQGMNGGSGKNIQYF
TRBV7-8	TRBD2	NA	TRBJ2-7	TGTGCCAGCAGCACAAGCGGGAGCGTCGAGCAGTACTTC	CASSTSGSVEQYF
TRBV19	NA	NA	TRBJ2-1	TGTGCCACCTCAGCGGCCGTATCCAACAATGAGCAGTTCTTC	CATSAAVSNNEQFF
TRBV28	NA	NA	TRBJ2-4	TGTGCCAGCAGTTTAGACGGGACCAAAAACATTCAGTACTTC	CASSLDGTKNIQYF
TRBV18	TRBD1	NA	TRBJ2-7	TGTGCCAGCGCCCGGCAGGGGGCGTCGGAAGAGCAGTACTTC	CASARQGASEEQYF
TRBV6-5	NA	NA	TRBJ1-6	TGTGCCAGCAGTTACTCTGGACAGAATAATTCACCCCTCCACTTT	CASSYSGQNNSPLHF
TRBV4-3	NA	NA	TRBJ2-2	TGCGCCAGCAGCCTGTTCCTAACTAACACCGGGGAGCTGTTTTTT	CASSLFLTNTGELFF
TRBV19	TRBD1	NA	TRBJ1-2	TGTGCCAGTAGTATTGGAGGGACAGGGAACTATGGCTACACCTTC	CASSIGGTGNYGYTF
TRBV4-1	TRBD1	NA	TRBJ2-6	TGCGCCAGCAGCCAAGTAGCAGGGGGCACTGGGGCCAACGTCCTGACTTTC	CASSQVAGGTGANVLTF
TRBV13	NA	NA	TRBJ1-3	TGTGCCAGCAGCTTCCAGGTCGGAAACACCATATATTTT	CASSFQVGNTIYF
TRBV30	TRBD1	NA	TRBJ2-2	TGTGCCTGGAGTGTACGTCGGGGGACAGGGAACACCGGGGAGCTGTTTTTT	CAWSVRRGTGNTGELFF
TRBV30	NA	NA	TRBJ1-5	TGTGCCTGGAGCCTAGTTATGGGCAATCAGCCCCAGCATTTT	CAWSLVMGNQPQHF
TRBV5-1	NA	NA	TRBJ1-4	TGCGCCAGCAGCTTGGAGCCTGCATATACAGGGAATGAAAAACTGTTTTTT	CASSLEPAYTGNEKLFF
TRBV11-2	NA	few	TRBJ2-1	TGTGCCAGCAGCTTAAACGGGATGTACAATGAGCAGTTCTTC	CASSLNGMYNEQFF
TRBV5-1	NA	once	TRBJ2-5	TGCGCCAGCAGCCCCTCCGGGTACGACCAAGAGACCCAGTACTTC	CASSPSGYDQETQYF
TRBV5-1	NA	NA	TRBJ1-2	TGCGCCAGCAGCCAAGAGGGCGTGGGGGGCTACACCTTC	CASSQEGVGGYTF
TRBV9	NA	NA	TRBJ1-1	TGTGCCAGCAGCGTAGCGGACAGCGTGAACACTGAAGCTTTCTTT	CASSVADSVNTEAFF
TRBV5-1	NA	NA	TRBJ2-5	TGCGCCAGCAGCCAGGGACTCCAAGAGACCCAGTACTTC	CASSQGLQETQYF
TRBV5-1	TRBD1	NA	TRBJ1-4	TGCGCCAGCAGCCCAGGACAGGGGAGGGAAAAACTGTTTTTT	CASSPGQGREKLFF
TRBV7-9	TRBD1	NA	TRBJ1-1	TGTGCCAGCAGCTGGACAGGGGGCGCTTCTGAAGCTTTCTTT	CASSWTGGASEAFF